The clone carrying this T cell receptor (beta chain) occurred a few times. Its antigen is currently unknown. These data belong to a study of post-analysis software for immune sequencing data. Points from the study as a whole: Patients had higher frequencies than controls of five TRBV segments, including TRBV5-6, TRBV5-1 and TRBV20-1. F measure clustering grouped samples strongly by preparation batch.

Unique molecular identifiers had been added to the TCR beta cDNA libraries. It was from roughly 1.1 to 9.2 million T cells that about half a million cDNA molecules came. TCRdb analysed the PCR reads with MiXCR anew, one entry per CDR3 protein. The table records a few hundred thousand distinct CDR3 sequences, around 33% of them present only once. The germline V and J ends were trimmed by 4 bases and 1 base, with 12 bases remaining between them. The germline gives CDR1 SGDLS, CDR2 YYNGEE. CDR3 size: 16 residues. The receptor's source is a girl aged 5 to 17 with multiple sclerosis. The chain is built from TRBV9 and TRBJ1-6; D unresolved. Sequenced: blood. In DNA form, the CDR3 reads TGTGCCAGCAGCCCAACGATGGGGTCCTATAATTCACCCCTCCACTTT. Protein: CASSPTMGSYNSPLHF.